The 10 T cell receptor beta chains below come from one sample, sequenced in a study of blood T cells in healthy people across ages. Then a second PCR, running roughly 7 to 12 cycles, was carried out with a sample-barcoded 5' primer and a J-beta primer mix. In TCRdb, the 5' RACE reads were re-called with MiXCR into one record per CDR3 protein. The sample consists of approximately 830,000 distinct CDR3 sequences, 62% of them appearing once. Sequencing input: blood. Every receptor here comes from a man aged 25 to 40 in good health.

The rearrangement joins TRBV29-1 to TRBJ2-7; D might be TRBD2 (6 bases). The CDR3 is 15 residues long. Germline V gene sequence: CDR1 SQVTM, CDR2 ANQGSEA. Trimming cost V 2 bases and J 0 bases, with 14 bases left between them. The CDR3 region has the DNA TGCAGCGTTGAACGTTCGGAGGGAACCTCCTACGAGCAGTACTTC. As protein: CSVERSEGTSYEQYF.

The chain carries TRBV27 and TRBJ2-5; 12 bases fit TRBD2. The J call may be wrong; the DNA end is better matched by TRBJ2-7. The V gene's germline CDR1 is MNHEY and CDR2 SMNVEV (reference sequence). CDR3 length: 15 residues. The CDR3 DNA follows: TGTGCCAGCAGTTTTCTAGCGGGGGGGCCTGACGAGCAGTACTTC. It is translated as CASSFLAGGPDEQYF.

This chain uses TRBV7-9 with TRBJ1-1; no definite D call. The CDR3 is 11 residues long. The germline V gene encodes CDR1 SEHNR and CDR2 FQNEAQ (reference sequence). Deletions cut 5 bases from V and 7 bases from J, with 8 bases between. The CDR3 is CASSIYDEAFF. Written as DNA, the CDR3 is TGTGCCAGCAGCATTTACGATGAAGCTTTCTTT.

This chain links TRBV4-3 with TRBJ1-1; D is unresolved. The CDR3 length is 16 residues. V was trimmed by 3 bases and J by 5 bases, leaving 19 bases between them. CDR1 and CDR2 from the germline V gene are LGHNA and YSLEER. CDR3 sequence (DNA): TGCGCCAGCAGCCAGAAGACCCCGGGGTTGAGGACTGAAGCTTTCTTT. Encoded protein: CASSQKTPGLRTEAFF.

CDR3 amino acids: CASSQVWGVGEQFF. CDR3 in DNA: TGTGCCAGCAGCCAAGTGTGGGGAGTAGGTGAGCAGTTCTTC. The chain is built from TRBV14 and TRBJ2-1; possible D gene TRBD2, 5 bases. The germline CDR1 and CDR2 sequences are SGHDN and FVKESK. V was cut by 1 base and J by 9 bases, with 13 bases left in between. The CDR3 spans 14 residues.

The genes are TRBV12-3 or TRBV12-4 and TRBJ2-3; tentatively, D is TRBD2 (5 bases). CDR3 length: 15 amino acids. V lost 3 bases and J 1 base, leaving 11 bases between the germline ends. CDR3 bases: TGTGCCAGCAGTTTCATCGGGGTTGGCACAGATACGCAGTATTTT. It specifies CASSFIGVGTDTQYF.

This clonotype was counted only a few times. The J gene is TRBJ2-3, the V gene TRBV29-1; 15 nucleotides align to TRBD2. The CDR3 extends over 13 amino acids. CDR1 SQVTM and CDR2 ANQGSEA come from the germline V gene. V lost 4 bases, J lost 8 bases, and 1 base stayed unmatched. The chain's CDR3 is CSVGTSGGVTQYF. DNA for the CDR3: TGCAGCGTTGGGACTAGCGGGGGGGTTACGCAGTATTTT.

The CDR3 reads CASSPDRVNELFF. CDR3 DNA: TGTGCCAGCAGCCCGGACAGGGTAAATGAGCTGTTTTTT. The rearrangement uses TRBV11-2 and TRBJ2-2; TRBD1 aligns across 8 bases. CDR1 SGHAT and CDR2 FQNNGV come from the germline V gene. V trimming: 5 bases; J trimming: 11 bases; junction bases outside the gene matches: 7. This CDR3 is built from 13 residues.

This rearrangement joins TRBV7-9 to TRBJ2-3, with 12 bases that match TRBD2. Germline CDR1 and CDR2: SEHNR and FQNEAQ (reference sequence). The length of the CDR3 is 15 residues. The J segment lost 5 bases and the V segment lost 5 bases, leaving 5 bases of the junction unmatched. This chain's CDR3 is CASSKTSGGEDTQYF. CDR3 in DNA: TGTGCCAGCAGCAAGACTAGCGGGGGAGAAGATACGCAGTATTTT.

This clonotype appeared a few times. CDR3 in DNA: TGTGCCACCAGCAGAGATAGGCCGAACCACAATGAGCAGTTCTTC. Protein product: CATSRDRPNHNEQFF. This chain links TRBV15 with TRBJ2-1; D gene unclear. This CDR3 comprises 15 residues. Germline CDR1 LNHNV, CDR2 YYDKDF (reference sequence). V gave up 0 bases and J gave up 5 bases, with 11 bases separating them.